This T cell receptor beta chain was captured by sequencing in a study of blood T cell repertoires in COVID-19. Source study methods: Nucleated cell number was recorded as an estimate derived from reference gene primer amplification. Profiling relied on immunoSEQ multiplex PCR, and the TCRdb table lists in-frame clones only, not all of them. That table supplies the V and J calls and clone size; D and trimming were determined from the DNA. The repertoire includes under 150,000 clones, approximately 80% of them detected once, and around 6.5% sits in the top ten. V was shortened by 3 bases and J by 5 bases, with 13 bases between the two germline ends. Germline V gene sequence: CDR1 LNHDA, CDR2 SQIVND (reference sequence). The CDR3 totals 14 residues. Enrollees, roughly 18 to 90 years old, lived in approximately 25 US areas. All recovered Cohort 3 donors got two negative PCRs, got clearance, or saw symptom resolution.

A single count supports this clone. Sequencing was carried out using PBMCs or T cells enriched from blood (not recorded which). The sequence came from a woman aged 40 to 50 who had recovered from COVID-19. V is TRBV19 and J is TRBJ2-5; weak D call: TRBD1 (5 bases). CDR3 sequence: CASSIAGIGETQYF. The CDR3 DNA sequence: TGTGCCAGTAGTATCGCAGGGATTGGGGAGACCCAGTACTTC.